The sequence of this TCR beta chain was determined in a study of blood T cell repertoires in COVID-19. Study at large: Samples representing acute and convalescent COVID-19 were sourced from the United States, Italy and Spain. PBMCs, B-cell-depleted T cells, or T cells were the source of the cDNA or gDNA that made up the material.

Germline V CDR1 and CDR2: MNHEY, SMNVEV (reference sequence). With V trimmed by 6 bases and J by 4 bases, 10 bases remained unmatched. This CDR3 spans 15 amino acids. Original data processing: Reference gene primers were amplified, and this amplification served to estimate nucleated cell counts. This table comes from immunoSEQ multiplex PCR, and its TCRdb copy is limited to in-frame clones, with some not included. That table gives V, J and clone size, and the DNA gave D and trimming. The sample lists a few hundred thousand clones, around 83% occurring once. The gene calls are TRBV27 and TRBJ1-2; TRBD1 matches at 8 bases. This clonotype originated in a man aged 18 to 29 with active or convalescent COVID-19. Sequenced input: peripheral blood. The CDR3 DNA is TGTGCCAGCAGCTGGGCGGGACAGGAGACCTATGGCTACACCTTC. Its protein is CASSWAGQETYGYTF.